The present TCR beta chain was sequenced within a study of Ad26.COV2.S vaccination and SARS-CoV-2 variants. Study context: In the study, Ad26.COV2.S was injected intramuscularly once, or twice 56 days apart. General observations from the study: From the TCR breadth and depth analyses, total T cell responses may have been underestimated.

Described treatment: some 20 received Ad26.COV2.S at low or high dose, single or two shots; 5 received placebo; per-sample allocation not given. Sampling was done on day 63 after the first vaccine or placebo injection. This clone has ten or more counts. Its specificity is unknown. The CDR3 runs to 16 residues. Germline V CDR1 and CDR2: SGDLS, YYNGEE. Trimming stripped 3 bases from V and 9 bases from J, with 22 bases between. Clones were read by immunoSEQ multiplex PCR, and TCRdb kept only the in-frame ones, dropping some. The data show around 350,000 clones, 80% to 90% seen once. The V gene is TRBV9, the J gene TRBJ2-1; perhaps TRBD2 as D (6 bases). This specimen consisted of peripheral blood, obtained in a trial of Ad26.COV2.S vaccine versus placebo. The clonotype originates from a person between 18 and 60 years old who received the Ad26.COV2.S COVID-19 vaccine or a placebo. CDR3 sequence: CASSGSGGPAGSEQFF. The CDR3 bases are TGTGCCAGCAGCGGAAGTGGGGGTCCTGCGGGGTCTGAGCAGTTCTTC.